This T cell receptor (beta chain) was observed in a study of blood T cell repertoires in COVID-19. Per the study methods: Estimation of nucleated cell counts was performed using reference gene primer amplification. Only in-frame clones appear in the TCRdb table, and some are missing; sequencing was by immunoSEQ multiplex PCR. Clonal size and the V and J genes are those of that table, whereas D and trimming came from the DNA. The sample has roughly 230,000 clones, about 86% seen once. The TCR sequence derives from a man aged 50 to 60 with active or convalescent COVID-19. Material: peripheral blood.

The CDR3 DNA reads TGTGCCAGCAGCCAGCGGACAGACTTTGAAAAACTGTTTTTT. This sequence encodes CASSQRTDFEKLFF. The V and J genes are TRBV5-8 and TRBJ1-4; D is perhaps TRBD1 (6 bases). Trimming left V 4 bases short and J 7 bases short, with 14 bases between. This CDR3 is built from 14 residues. Germline loops: CDR1 SGHTS, CDR2 YDEGEE.